Below are 31 T cell receptor beta chains sequenced from a single sample in a study of blood T cell repertoires in COVID-19. Libraries were prepared by immunoSEQ multiplex PCR; TCRdb keeps only in-frame clonotypes and omits some of them. The repertoire holds about 170,000 clones, around 85% seen once, with about 3% in the top ten. The sequencing sample was made of peripheral blood. The origin of the receptors is a human donor with acute or convalescent COVID-19. The donor label of this sample is uncertain.

J is TRBJ1-4 and V is TRBV3-1 (or the pseudogene TRBV3-2), with TRBD1 matching 9 bases. This CDR3 spans 14 amino acids. V lost 4 bases and J lost 5; bases outside the gene matches: 2. Germline CDR1 LGHDT, CDR2 YNNKEL (reference sequence). CDR3 sequence (DNA): TGTGCCAGCAGCCCGGACAGGGGAAATGAAAAACTGTTTTTT. Residues: CASSPDRGNEKLFF.

The rearrangement uses TRBV15 and TRBJ1-2; 12 nucleotides agree with TRBD1. Germline lookup yields CDR1 LNHNV and CDR2 YYDKDF (reference sequence). With 5 bases clipped from V and 7 bases from J, the junction kept 2 bases outside the gene matches. The CDR3 covers 13 residues. This chain's CDR3 is CATSGDRGPGYTF. The CDR3 nucleotides are TGTGCCACCAGCGGGGACAGGGGGCCTGGCTACACCTTC.

This clone occurred once. The chain links TRBV27 to TRBJ2-7; 8 nucleotides line up with TRBD1. CDR3 length: 14 amino acids. Per the germline V gene, CDR1 is MNHEY and CDR2 is SMNVEV (reference sequence). The V segment lost 3 bases and the J segment 5 bases; nucleotides outside the gene matches: 6. The CDR3 sequence: CASSFGRGQHEQYF. As DNA, the CDR3 is TGTGCCAGCAGTTTCGGCAGGGGGCAGCACGAGCAGTACTTC.

This clone ranks as medium-sized (0.01 to 0.1%). The V call is TRBV6-5, the J call TRBJ2-7; a possible D gene is TRBD2 (6 bases). The CDR3 is made up of 13 amino acids. The germline CDR1 and CDR2 sequences are MNHEY and SVGAGI. V was cut by 8 bases and J by 0 bases, with 11 bases left in between. CDR3 sequence: CASAGGNSYEQYF. In DNA form, the CDR3 reads TGTGCCAGCGCCGGGGGAAACTCCTACGAGCAGTACTTC.

Of note for this clone: Other DNA variants within this sample encode the same CDR3. The V and J genes are TRBV7-9 and TRBJ1-4, with 8 bases fitting TRBD1. The V segment lost 1 base and the J segment 8 bases; nucleotides outside the gene matches: 6. CDR3 length: 15 amino acids. Germline values: CDR1 SEHNR, CDR2 FQNEAQ (reference sequence). The CDR3, as DNA: TGTGCCAGCAGCTTAGTGGACAGGGCAGGAGAAAAACTGTTTTTT. Translated, it gives CASSLVDRAGEKLFF. The full variable domain, in which reference TRBV7-9 and TRBJ1-4 provide the parts outside the CDR3, is DTGVSQNPRHKITKRGQNVTFRCDPISEHNRLYWYRQTLGQGPEFLTYFQNEAQLEKSRLLSDRFSAERPKGSFSTLEIQRTEQGDSAMYLCASSLVDRAGEKLFFGSGTQLSVL.

This sequence joins TRBV12-2 and TRBJ1-2; TRBD1 is taken as the D call from the table, unchecked against the DNA. TRBV12-2 is described as a pseudogene. The CDR3 runs 14 residues. The CDR3 coding sequence is TGTGCAAGTCGAGAAGACAGGGCAGGCTATGGCTACACCTTC. It yields the protein CASREDRAGYGYTF.

The V call is TRBV5-1, the J call TRBJ1-1; a possible D gene is TRBD1 (5 bases). CDR1 and CDR2 from the germline V gene are SGHRS and YFSETQ. The CDR3 has 15 residues. V lost 0 bases and J 0 bases, leaving 9 bases between the germline ends. CDR3 coding DNA: TGCGCCAGCAGCTTGGGACAGATCATGAACACTGAAGCTTTCTTT. Translating gives CASSLGQIMNTEAFF.

The genes are TRBV18 and TRBJ1-3, with D perhaps matching TRBD1 (5 bases). Germline V gene sequence: CDR1 KGHSH, CDR2 LQKENI. The length of the CDR3 is 16 residues. Trimming shortened V by 1 base and J by 5 bases, and 15 bases separated the two germline ends. The CDR3 nucleotides are TGTGCCAGCTCACCACGGGGAGGGGCAGAGCGAAACACCATATATTTT. It codes for CASSPRGGAERNTIYF.

V usage is TRBV28 and J usage is TRBJ2-4; 8 bases align to TRBD2. J lost 2 bases, V lost 6 bases, and 12 bases had no gene match. Germline V gene lookup returns CDR1 MDHEN and CDR2 SYDVKM. The CDR3 consists of 17 residues. The CDR3 loop reads CASSLPGGGVTKNIQYF. The DNA for the CDR3 is TGTGCCAGCAGCCTACCGGGAGGGGGTGTGACCAAAAACATTCAGTACTTC.

This rearrangement joins TRBV7-6 to TRBJ2-1; TRBD1 matches at 8 bases. From germline, CDR1 is SGHVS and CDR2 FNYEAQ. V shed 1 base and J 7 bases; nucleotides not matched to a gene: 12. This CDR3 has 17 amino acids. The DNA for the CDR3 is TGTGCCAGCAGCTTAGGGTTAGGTCAGGGGGCGCTGAATGAGCAGTTCTTC. Translation gives CASSLGLGQGALNEQFF.

The rearrangement joins TRBV9 to TRBJ2-1; unclear D gene. Trimming took off 1 base at V and 0 bases at J, with 8 bases between the two ends. This CDR3 contains 15 residues. The germline V gene has CDR1 SGDLS and CDR2 YYNGEE. CDR3 residues: CASSVIPSSYNEQFF. Here the CDR3 DNA reads TGTGCCAGCAGCGTAATTCCTAGCTCCTACAATGAGCAGTTCTTC.

V and J are TRBV3-1 (or the pseudogene TRBV3-2) and TRBJ1-2; a possible D gene is TRBD1 (6 bases). Looked up from germline, CDR1 is LGHDT and CDR2 is YNNKEL (reference sequence). V lost 3 bases and J 0 bases, leaving 11 bases between the germline ends. The CDR3 runs to 15 residues. The CDR3 loop is CASSHMGASNYGYTF. As DNA, the CDR3 is TGTGCCAGCAGCCATATGGGGGCGTCTAACTATGGCTACACCTTC.

The V call is TRBV19, the J call TRBJ2-3; D remains ambiguous. The CDR3 covers 14 residues. The germline V and J ends were trimmed by 4 bases and 3 bases, with 11 bases remaining between them. Germline CDR1 is LNHDA and CDR2 is SQIVND (reference sequence). In nucleotides, the CDR3 is TGTGCCAGTAGTAGTTCCAGTTTGACAGATACGCAGTATTTT. It codes for CASSSSSLTDTQYF.

The rearrangement uses TRBV9 and TRBJ1-1; maybe TRBD1 (5 bases). Germline V gene lookup returns CDR1 SGDLS and CDR2 YYNGEE. The CDR3 is made up of 13 amino acids. V was shortened by 0 bases and J by 9 bases, with 12 bases between the two germline ends. CDR3 in amino acids: CASSVATGTQAFF. The CDR3 bases are TGTGCCAGCAGCGTAGCTACAGGAACCCAAGCTTTCTTT.

The J gene is TRBJ1-2, the V gene TRBV24-1; 10 nucleotides line up with TRBD1. CDR1 is KGHDR and CDR2 is SFDVKD in the germline V gene. CDR3 length equals 14 residues. V lost 3 bases, J lost 7 bases, and 4 bases stayed unmatched. The CDR3 region has the DNA TGTGCCACCAGTGATCCAGGGACAGGGGTTGGCTACACCTTC. This translates into CATSDPGTGVGYTF.

The chain is built from TRBV18 and TRBJ1-4, with D possibly matching TRBD1 (6 bases). The CDR3 is 15 amino acids. CDR1 and CDR2 from the germline V gene are KGHSH and LQKENI. V lost 6 bases to trimming and J lost 4 bases, with 15 bases between them. The CDR3: CASSQARGGNEKLFF. The CDR3 DNA follows: TGTGCCAGCTCGCAGGCCAGGGGTGGTAATGAAAAACTGTTTTTT.

The rearrangement links TRBV6-1 to TRBJ1-5; the match to TRBD1 covers 7 bases. Germline loops: CDR1 MNHNS, CDR2 SASEGT. The V gene end was trimmed by 2 bases and the J gene end by 6 bases; junction bases not matched to a gene: 7. The CDR3 contains 15 residues. The CDR3 DNA reads TGTGCCAGCAGTGAAAACAGGGGATCCACTCAGCCCCAGCATTTT. Encoded protein: CASSENRGSTQPQHF.

The rearrangement uses TRBV29-1 and TRBJ2-1, with D possibly matching TRBD2 (7 bases). V was pared by 6 bases and J by 0 bases, with 15 bases between. Looked up from germline, CDR1 is SQVTM and CDR2 is ANQGSEA. This CDR3 region has 15 residues. The CDR3 spells CSVAGAPSSYNEQFF. CDR3 DNA: TGCAGCGTCGCGGGGGCCCCTAGCTCCTACAATGAGCAGTTCTTC.

The chain employs TRBV2 and TRBJ1-5, with D unresolved. The CDR3 is made up of 14 amino acids. V shed 4 bases and J shed 6 bases, with 13 bases lying between them. Germline V lookup: CDR1 SNHLY, CDR2 FYNNEI. CDR3 sequence (DNA): TGTGCCAGCAGTGGAAATAGCGGGAGTCAGCCCCAGCATTTT. It encodes CASSGNSGSQPQHF.

The V and J genes are TRBV2 and TRBJ1-1; a possible D gene is TRBD1 (5 bases). Trimming removed 2 bases from V and 3 bases from J, with 13 bases in between. The CDR3 spans 15 residues. Germline CDR1 SNHLY, CDR2 FYNNEI. This CDR3 reads CASSERVGRDTEAFF. CDR3 bases: TGTGCCAGCAGTGAAAGAGTCGGCAGGGACACTGAAGCTTTCTTT.

V usage is TRBV10-3 and J usage is TRBJ1-5, with D perhaps TRBD1 (6 bases). Germline lookup yields CDR1 ENHRY and CDR2 SYGVKD. Trimming cost V 2 bases and J 0 bases, with 14 bases left between them. The CDR3 contains 17 residues. CDR3 protein: CAISEIIGDNSNQPQHF. CDR3 in DNA: TGTGCCATCAGTGAGATAATAGGGGACAATAGCAATCAGCCCCAGCATTTT.

This sequence joins TRBV6-1 and TRBJ2-1, with D possibly TRBD2 on 6 matching bases. Germline V gene sequence: CDR1 MNHNS, CDR2 SASEGT. The CDR3 length is 16 residues. The V end was cut by 0 bases, the J end by 9 bases, with 18 bases between. CDR3 amino acids: CASSEAVGGRKGEQFF. CDR3 nucleotide sequence: TGTGCCAGCAGTGAAGCGGTGGGGGGTAGAAAAGGTGAGCAGTTCTTC.

This rearrangement joins TRBV19 to TRBJ1-2; D remains ambiguous. Germline lookup yields CDR1 LNHDA and CDR2 SQIVND (reference sequence). This CDR3 is 15 amino acids long. V was pared by 3 bases and J by 7 bases, with 18 bases between. CDR3 DNA: TGTGCCAGTAGTATTAAAATGGGCCTCGGGAGTGGCTACACCTTC. Amino acid sequence: CASSIKMGLGSGYTF.

Written as DNA, the CDR3 is TGTGCCAGCAGCACCACAGGGGCCGGCTACACCTTC. The encoded protein is CASSTTGAGYTF. This chain uses TRBV3-1 (or the pseudogene TRBV3-2) with TRBJ1-2; 7 positions match TRBD1. Germline CDR1 LGHDT, CDR2 YNNKEL (reference sequence). CDR3 length: 12 residues. The J segment lost 8 bases and the V segment lost 5 bases, leaving 5 bases of the junction unmatched.

The chain combines TRBV18 with TRBJ2-1; 9 bases agree with TRBD2. The junction had 7 bases not matched to a gene; V was cut back by 2 bases and J by 5 bases. CDR3 length: 16 residues. Germline CDR1 and CDR2: KGHSH and LQKENI. The CDR3 spells CASSPYLAGGDNEQFF. CDR3 in DNA: TGTGCCAGCTCACCATACCTTGCGGGGGGGGACAATGAGCAGTTCTTC.

This clone has only one observation. V gene TRBV10-3 combines with J gene TRBJ2-1, with TRBD2 matching 13 bases. The CDR3 is 17 amino acids. Germline-derived CDR1 and CDR2 are ENHRY and SYGVKD. The V and J ends lost 1 base and 5 bases, in that order; junction bases with no gene match: 5. CDR3 amino acids: CAISEFTSGGAHNEQFF. In DNA form, the CDR3 reads TGTGCCATCAGTGAGTTTACTAGCGGGGGGGCTCACAATGAGCAGTTCTTC.

The chain couples TRBV7-2 to TRBJ2-5; 8 bases align to TRBD2. This CDR3 is built from 16 residues. V was pared by 5 bases and J by 5 bases, with 13 bases of the junction left unmatched. Germline V lookup: CDR1 SGHTA, CDR2 FQGNSA. The CDR3 sequence is CASSPQSGTSGETQYF. DNA of the CDR3: TGTGCCAGCAGCCCACAATCCGGGACTAGTGGGGAGACCCAGTACTTC.

The chain carries TRBV6-7 and TRBJ1-2; 7 positions match TRBD1. TRBV6-7 is known as an ORF, though its function is uncertain. There are 17 residues in the CDR3. The V and J ends lost 7 bases and 4 bases, in that order; junction bases with no gene match: 18. CDR3 residues: CASTCKGGGPGSYGYTF. As DNA, the CDR3 is TGTGCCAGCACCTGCAAAGGGGGCGGCCCCGGCAGCTATGGCTACACCTTC.

The chain carries TRBV6-2 or TRBV6-3 and TRBJ1-5; 8 bases are a match to TRBD1. Germline CDR1 is MNHEY and CDR2 is SVGEGT. V trimming: 0 bases; J trimming: 7 bases; junction bases outside the gene matches: 5. CDR3 size: 15 residues. DNA of the CDR3: TGTGCCAGCAGTTACTCTCGGACAGGGAGCCAGCCCCAGCATTTT. Protein: CASSYSRTGSQPQHF.

V gene TRBV7-3 combines with J gene TRBJ2-1; 9 bases align to TRBD2. The germline V gene has CDR1 SGHTA and CDR2 FQGTGA. This CDR3 is 19 amino acids long. V trimming: 5 bases; J trimming: 0 bases; junction bases outside the gene matches: 14. Here the CDR3 DNA reads TGTGCCAGCAGCCCACTCCCTGGGCTAGCGGGGTCCTCCTACAATGAGCAGTTCTTC. As protein: CASSPLPGLAGSSYNEQFF.

This chain connects TRBV2 to TRBJ1-2, with TRBD1 matching 8 bases. This CDR3 region has 12 residues. V was pared by 11 bases and J by 2 bases, with 4 bases of the junction left unmatched. The germline V gene has CDR1 SNHLY and CDR2 FYNNEI. The DNA of the CDR3 is TGTGCCGGGGACAGGTTAAACTATGGCTACACCTTC. It specifies CAGDRLNYGYTF.